The 14 T cell receptor beta chains presented below share a single source sample, sequenced in a study of T cell repertoires in cytomegalovirus infection. One entry per CDR3 protein results from TCRdb running MiXCR on the reads. Of approximately 290,000 distinct CDR3 sequences listed, around 25% were seen once; the top ten hold more than 11%. Sequencing used PBMCs. The receptors were sampled from a human donor in good health (CMV status not recorded). Some clones in this sample may be carry-over from other donors' samples.

The rearrangement uses TRBV3-1 and TRBJ1-1; maybe TRBD1 (6 bases). The V and J ends lost 2 bases and 0 bases respectively, with 16 bases between them. The CDR3 runs 17 residues. The germline V gene encodes CDR1 LGHDT and CDR2 YNNKEL (reference sequence). The CDR3 DNA reads TGTGCCAGCAGCCAAATGGTGGACAGCACGATGAACACTGAAGCTTTCTTT. Translation: CASSQMVDSTMNTEAFF.

This clonotype came up many times. The gene calls are TRBV7-2 and TRBJ2-7, with a tentative D call TRBD2 (5 bases). There are 16 residues in the CDR3. CDR1 is SGHTA and CDR2 is FQGNSA in the germline V gene. Trimming took off 2 bases at V and 4 bases at J, with 18 bases between the two ends. The CDR3 protein is CASSLSSGGGGYEQYF. The CDR3 nucleotides read TGTGCCAGCAGCTTAAGCTCGGGTGGTGGCGGGTACGAGCAGTACTTC.

This clonotype was observed a handful of times. The chain carries TRBV7-2 and TRBJ2-3; 10 nucleotides line up with TRBD2. Losses at the gene ends were 4 bases for V and 3 bases for J; bases not matched to a gene: 10. CDR1 and CDR2 (germline): SGHTA, FQGNSA. CDR3 length: 17 amino acids. The DNA for the CDR3 is TGTGCCAGCAGCTGGCGGACTAGCGGAGAGGGGACAGATACGCAGTATTTT. It encodes CASSWRTSGEGTDTQYF.

Only a few counts were recorded for this clonotype. J is TRBJ2-2 and V is TRBV5-1; the D gene could be TRBD1 or TRBD2 (6 bases each). The germline CDR1 and CDR2 sequences are SGHRS and YFSETQ. The V end lost 4 bases, the J end lost 3 bases, and 25 bases lay between the germline ends. The CDR3 consists of 19 residues. Here the CDR3 reads CASSPMEPGAGSHTGELFF. The CDR3 nucleotides read TGCGCCAGCAGCCCAATGGAACCGGGGGCAGGATCACACACCGGGGAGCTGTTTTTT.

The chain employs TRBV4-1 and TRBJ2-4; D is unclear. Trimming cost V 10 bases and J 0 bases, with 13 bases left between them. CDR3 length equals 14 residues. CDR1 MGHRA and CDR2 YSYEKL come from the germline V gene. The CDR3 sequence: CAKTLRLAKNIQYF. In nucleotides, the CDR3 is TGCGCCAAGACACTGAGATTAGCCAAAAACATTCAGTACTTC.

V and J are TRBV29-1 and TRBJ1-1; a possible D gene is TRBD1 (6 bases). Deletions cut 2 bases from V and 3 bases from J, with 10 bases between. The CDR3 extends over 13 amino acids. Germline CDR1 is SQVTM and CDR2 is ANQGSEA. The CDR3 loop is CSVERGADTEAFF. The CDR3 coding sequence is TGCAGCGTTGAAAGGGGGGCGGACACTGAAGCTTTCTTT.

This clonotype occurred many times. In nucleotides, the CDR3 is TGTGCCAGCAGCTTTTACAGGGTAGGGAACGAGCAGTACTTC. Its translation is CASSFYRVGNEQYF. The chain links TRBV7-2 to TRBJ2-7; D possibly corresponds to TRBD1 (6 bases). V gave up 3 bases and J gave up 5 bases, with 14 bases separating them. Germline CDR1 SGHTA, CDR2 FQGNSA. The CDR3 spans 14 residues.

The chain links TRBV29-1 to TRBJ2-7, with a weak D call TRBD1 (5 bases). The ends were cut back, 6 bases at V and 2 bases at J, with 23 bases in the middle. This CDR3 comprises 16 residues. Germline V gene sequence: CDR1 SQVTM, CDR2 ANQGSEA. The CDR3, as DNA: TGCAGCGTGGAACTTTGGGGTACCAGGGTCGCCTACGAGCAGTACTTC. Residues: CSVELWGTRVAYEQYF.

This clonotype was seen only a few times. The CDR3 DNA is TGTGCCAGCTCCGGTGGGGGCGCGAACACCGGGGAGCTGTTTTTT. Translating it yields CASSGGGANTGELFF. The chain recombines TRBV28 with TRBJ2-2; tentatively, D is TRBD1 (6 bases). V was cut by 8 bases and J by 0 bases, with 13 bases left in between. This CDR3 has 15 amino acids. Germline V CDR1 and CDR2: MDHEN, SYDVKM.

This rearrangement joins TRBV20-1 to TRBJ2-7, with D possibly being TRBD1 (6 bases). The CDR3 runs 15 residues. Germline V gene sequence: CDR1 DFQATT, CDR2 SNEGSKA (reference sequence). Between the trimmed V and J ends, which lost 6 bases and 2 bases, there was a span of 20 bases. The DNA for the CDR3 is TGCAGTGCCACCGACAGGCAGATACCCACCTACGAGCAGTACTTC. Encoded protein: CSATDRQIPTYEQYF.

The gene calls are TRBV6-1 and TRBJ1-5, with D tentatively TRBD1 (5 bases). Per the germline V gene, CDR1 is MNHNS and CDR2 is SASEGT. This CDR3 has 16 amino acids. Trimming stripped 3 bases from V and 6 bases from J, with 18 bases between. The CDR3 bases are TGTGCCAGCAGTGAGTTAGACTCAGGGTGGAGTCAGCCCCAGCATTTT. It encodes CASSELDSGWSQPQHF.

This clonotype was picked up many times. The chain uses TRBV7-2 and TRBJ1-3; D not resolved. In germline, CDR1 is SGHTA, CDR2 FQGNSA. Between the trimmed V and J ends, which lost 1 base and 3 bases, there was a span of 7 bases. The CDR3 extends over 14 amino acids. In nucleotides, the CDR3 is TGTGCCAGCAGCTTAGGAGGGAATGGAAACACCATATATTTT. It codes for CASSLGGNGNTIYF.

The chain combines TRBV20-1 with TRBJ1-1; D call uncertain. V was trimmed by 6 bases and J by 6 bases, leaving 11 bases between them. Germline V lookup: CDR1 DFQATT, CDR2 SNEGSKA (reference sequence). This CDR3 is 11 amino acids long. The CDR3 loop is CSAGKGAEAFF. CDR3 DNA sequence: TGCAGTGCCGGGAAGGGAGCTGAAGCTTTCTTT.

This sequence joins TRBV14 and TRBJ2-7; D call uncertain. This CDR3 is 15 amino acids long. V was trimmed by 0 bases and J by 3 bases, leaving 12 bases between them. The germline V gene encodes CDR1 SGHDN and CDR2 FVKESK. The CDR3 DNA is TGTGCCAGCAGCCAAGATAGTGCAGGAAACTACGAGCAGTACTTC. Protein product: CASSQDSAGNYEQYF.